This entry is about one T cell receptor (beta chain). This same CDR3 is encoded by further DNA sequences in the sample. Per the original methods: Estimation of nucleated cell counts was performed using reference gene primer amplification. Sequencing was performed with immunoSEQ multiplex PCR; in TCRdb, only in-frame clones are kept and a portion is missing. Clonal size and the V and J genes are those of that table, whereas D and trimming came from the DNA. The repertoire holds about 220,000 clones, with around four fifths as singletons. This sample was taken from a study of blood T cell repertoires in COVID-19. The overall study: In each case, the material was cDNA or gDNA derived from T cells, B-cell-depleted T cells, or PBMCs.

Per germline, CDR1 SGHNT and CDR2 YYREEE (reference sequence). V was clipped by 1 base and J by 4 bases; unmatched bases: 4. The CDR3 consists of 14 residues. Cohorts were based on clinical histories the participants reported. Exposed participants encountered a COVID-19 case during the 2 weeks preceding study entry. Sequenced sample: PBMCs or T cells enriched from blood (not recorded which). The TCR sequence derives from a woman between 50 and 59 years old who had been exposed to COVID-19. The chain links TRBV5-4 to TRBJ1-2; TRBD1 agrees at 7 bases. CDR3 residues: CASSLFGQVYGYTF. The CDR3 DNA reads TGTGCCAGCAGCTTGTTCGGACAGGTCTATGGCTACACCTTC.